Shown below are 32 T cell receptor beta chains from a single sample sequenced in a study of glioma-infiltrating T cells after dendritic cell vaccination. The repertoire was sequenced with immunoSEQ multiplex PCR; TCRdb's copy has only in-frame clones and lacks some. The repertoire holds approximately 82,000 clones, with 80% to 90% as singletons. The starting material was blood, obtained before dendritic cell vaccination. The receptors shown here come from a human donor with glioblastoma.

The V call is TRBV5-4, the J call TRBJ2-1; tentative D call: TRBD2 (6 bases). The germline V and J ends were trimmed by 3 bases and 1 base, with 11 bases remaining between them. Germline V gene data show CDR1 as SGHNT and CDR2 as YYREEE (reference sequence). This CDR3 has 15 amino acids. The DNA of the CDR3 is TGTGCCAGCAGCTCTAGCGCGAATTCCTACAATGAGCAGTTCTTC. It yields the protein CASSSSANSYNEQFF.

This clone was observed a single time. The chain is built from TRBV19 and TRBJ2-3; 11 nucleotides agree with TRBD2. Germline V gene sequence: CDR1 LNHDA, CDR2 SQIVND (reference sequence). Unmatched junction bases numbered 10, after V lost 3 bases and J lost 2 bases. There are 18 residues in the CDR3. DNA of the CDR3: TGTGCCAGTAGTATTCTTCTTGTGACTAGCGGGGTCACAGATACGCAGTATTTT. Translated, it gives CASSILLVTSGVTDTQYF.

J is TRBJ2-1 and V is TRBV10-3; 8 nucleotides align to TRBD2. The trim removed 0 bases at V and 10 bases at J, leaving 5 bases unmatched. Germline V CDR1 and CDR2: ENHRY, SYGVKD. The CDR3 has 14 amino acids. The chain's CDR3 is CAISESTGRGEQFF. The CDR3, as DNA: TGTGCCATCAGTGAGTCTACCGGGAGGGGAGAGCAGTTCTTC.

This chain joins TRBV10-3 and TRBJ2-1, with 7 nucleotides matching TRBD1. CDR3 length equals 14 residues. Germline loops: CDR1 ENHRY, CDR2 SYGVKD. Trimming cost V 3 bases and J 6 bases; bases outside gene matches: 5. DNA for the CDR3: TGTGCCATCAGTGACTCGTCAGGGGGCAATGAGCAGTTCTTC. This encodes CAISDSSGGNEQFF.

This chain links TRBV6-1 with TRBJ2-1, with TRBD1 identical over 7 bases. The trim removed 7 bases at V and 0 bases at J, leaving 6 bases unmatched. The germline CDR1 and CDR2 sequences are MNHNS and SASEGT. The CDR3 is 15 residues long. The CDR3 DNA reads TGTGCCAGCATTCCGGGACAGCGCTCCTACAATGAGCAGTTCTTC. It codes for CASIPGQRSYNEQFF.

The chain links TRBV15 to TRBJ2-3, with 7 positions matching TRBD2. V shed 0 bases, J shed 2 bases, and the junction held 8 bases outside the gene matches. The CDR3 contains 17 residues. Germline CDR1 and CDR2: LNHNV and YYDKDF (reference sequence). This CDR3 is CATSRDMGGTNTDTQYF. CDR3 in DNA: TGTGCCACCAGCAGAGATATGGGGGGGACTAACACAGATACGCAGTATTTT.

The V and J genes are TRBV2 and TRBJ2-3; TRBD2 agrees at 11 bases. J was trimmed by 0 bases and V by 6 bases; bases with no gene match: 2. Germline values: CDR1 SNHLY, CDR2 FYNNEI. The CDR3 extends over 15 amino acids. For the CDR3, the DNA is TGTGCCAGCAGACGACTAGCGGGAAGCACAGATACGCAGTATTTT. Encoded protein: CASRRLAGSTDTQYF.

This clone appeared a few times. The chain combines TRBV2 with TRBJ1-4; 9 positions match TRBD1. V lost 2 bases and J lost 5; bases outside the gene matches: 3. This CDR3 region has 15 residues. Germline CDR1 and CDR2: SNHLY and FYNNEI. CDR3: CASSETGTGNEKLFF. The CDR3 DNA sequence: TGTGCCAGCAGTGAAACCGGGACAGGGAATGAAAAACTGTTTTTT.

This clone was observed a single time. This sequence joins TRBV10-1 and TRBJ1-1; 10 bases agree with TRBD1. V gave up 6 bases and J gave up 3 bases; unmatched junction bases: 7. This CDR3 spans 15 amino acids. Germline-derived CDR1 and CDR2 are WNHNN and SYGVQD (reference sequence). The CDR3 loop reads CASRPGQGMDTEAFF. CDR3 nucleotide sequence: TGCGCCAGCAGACCGGGACAGGGGATGGACACTGAAGCTTTCTTT.

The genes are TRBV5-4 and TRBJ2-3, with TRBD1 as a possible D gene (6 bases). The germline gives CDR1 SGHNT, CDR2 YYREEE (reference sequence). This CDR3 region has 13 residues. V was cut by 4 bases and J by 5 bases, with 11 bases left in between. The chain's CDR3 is CASSPGQLDTQYF. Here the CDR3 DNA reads TGTGCCAGCAGCCCCGGACAGTTAGATACGCAGTATTTT.

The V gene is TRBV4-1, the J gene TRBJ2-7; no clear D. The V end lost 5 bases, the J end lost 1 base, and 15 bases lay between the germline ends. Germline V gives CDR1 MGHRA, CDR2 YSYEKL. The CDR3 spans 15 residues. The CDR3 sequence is CASSRNQDTSYEQYF. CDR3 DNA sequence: TGCGCCAGCAGCAGGAACCAGGATACTTCCTACGAGCAGTACTTC.

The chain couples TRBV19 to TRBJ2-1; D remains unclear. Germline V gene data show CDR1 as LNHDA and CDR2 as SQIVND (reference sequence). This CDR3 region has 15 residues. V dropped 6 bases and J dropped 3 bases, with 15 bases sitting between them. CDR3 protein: CASSSGWSDYNEQFF. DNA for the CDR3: TGTGCCAGTAGCTCAGGCTGGTCAGACTACAATGAGCAGTTCTTC.

The CDR3 reads CASSEVRTGGGSPLHF. CDR3 coding DNA: TGTGCCAGCAGTGAAGTAAGGACAGGGGGCGGTTCACCCCTCCACTTT. J is TRBJ1-6 and V is TRBV2, with 11 bases identical to TRBD1. The CDR3 consists of 16 residues. Germline V gene data show CDR1 as SNHLY and CDR2 as FYNNEI. Losses at the gene ends were 1 base for V and 9 bases for J; bases not matched to a gene: 5.

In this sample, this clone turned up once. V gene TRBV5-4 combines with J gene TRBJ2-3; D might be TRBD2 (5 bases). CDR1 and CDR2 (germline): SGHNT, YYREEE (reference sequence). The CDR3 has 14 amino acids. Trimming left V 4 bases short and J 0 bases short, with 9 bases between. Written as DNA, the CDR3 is TGTGCCAGCAGCCCGACGGGAAGCACAGATACGCAGTATTTT. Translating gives CASSPTGSTDTQYF.

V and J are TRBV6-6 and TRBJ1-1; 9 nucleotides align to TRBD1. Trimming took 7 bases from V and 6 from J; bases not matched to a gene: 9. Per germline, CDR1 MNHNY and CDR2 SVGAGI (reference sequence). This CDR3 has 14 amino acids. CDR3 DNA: TGTGCCAGCACCGCAACAGGGGGCAGTTCTGAAGCTTTCTTT. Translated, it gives CASTATGGSSEAFF.

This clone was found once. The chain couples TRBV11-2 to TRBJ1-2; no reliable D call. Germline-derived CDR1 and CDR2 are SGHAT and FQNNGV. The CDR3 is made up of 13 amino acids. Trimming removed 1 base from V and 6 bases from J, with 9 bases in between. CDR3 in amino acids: CASSLGQFNGYTF. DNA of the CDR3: TGTGCCAGCAGCTTAGGGCAGTTTAATGGCTACACCTTC.

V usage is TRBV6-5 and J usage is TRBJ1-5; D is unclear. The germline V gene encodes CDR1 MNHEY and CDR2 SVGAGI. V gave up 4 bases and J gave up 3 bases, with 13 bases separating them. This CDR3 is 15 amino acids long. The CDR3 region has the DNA TGTGCCAGCAGTTGGGGAGCACCGCCCAATCAGCCCCAGCATTTT. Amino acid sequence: CASSWGAPPNQPQHF.

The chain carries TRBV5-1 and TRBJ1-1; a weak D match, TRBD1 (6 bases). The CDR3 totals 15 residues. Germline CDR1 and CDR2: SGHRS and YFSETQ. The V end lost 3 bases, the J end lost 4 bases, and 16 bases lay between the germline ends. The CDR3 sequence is CASSSEEDRSTEAFF. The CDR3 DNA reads TGCGCCAGCAGCTCTGAAGAAGACAGGTCCACTGAAGCTTTCTTT.

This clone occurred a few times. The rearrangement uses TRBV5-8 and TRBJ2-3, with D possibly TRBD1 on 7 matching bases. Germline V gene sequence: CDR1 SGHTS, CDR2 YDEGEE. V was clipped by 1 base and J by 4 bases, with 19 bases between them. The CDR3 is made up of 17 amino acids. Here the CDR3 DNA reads TGTGCCAGCAGCTTGTACTGGGACTTAGGGGGCGCAGATACGCAGTATTTT. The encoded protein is CASSLYWDLGGADTQYF.

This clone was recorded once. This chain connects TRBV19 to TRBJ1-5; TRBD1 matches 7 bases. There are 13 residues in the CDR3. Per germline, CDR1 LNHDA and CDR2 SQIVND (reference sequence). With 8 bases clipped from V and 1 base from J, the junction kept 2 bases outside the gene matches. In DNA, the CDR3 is TGTGCCAGTGGACAGGAGAGCAATCAGCCCCAGCATTTT. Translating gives CASGQESNQPQHF.

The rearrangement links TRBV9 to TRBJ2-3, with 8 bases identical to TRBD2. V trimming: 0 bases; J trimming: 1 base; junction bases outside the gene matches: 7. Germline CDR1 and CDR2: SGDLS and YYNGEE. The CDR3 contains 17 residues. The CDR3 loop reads CASSVGASGGRTDTQYF. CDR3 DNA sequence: TGTGCCAGCAGCGTAGGGGCCAGCGGGGGTCGCACAGATACGCAGTATTTT.

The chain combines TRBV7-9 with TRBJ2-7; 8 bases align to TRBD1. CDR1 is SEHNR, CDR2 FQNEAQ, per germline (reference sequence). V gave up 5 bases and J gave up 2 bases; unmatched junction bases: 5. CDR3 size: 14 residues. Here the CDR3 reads CASSAGQGPYEQYF. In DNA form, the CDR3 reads TGTGCCAGCAGCGCCGGACAGGGCCCCTACGAGCAGTACTTC.

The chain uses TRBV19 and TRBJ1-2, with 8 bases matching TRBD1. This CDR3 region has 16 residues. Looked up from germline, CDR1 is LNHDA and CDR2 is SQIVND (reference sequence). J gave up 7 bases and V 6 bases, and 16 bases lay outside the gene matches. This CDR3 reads CASRPDRAEIFGGYTF. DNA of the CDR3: TGTGCCAGTAGACCGGACAGGGCGGAAATCTTCGGTGGCTACACCTTC.

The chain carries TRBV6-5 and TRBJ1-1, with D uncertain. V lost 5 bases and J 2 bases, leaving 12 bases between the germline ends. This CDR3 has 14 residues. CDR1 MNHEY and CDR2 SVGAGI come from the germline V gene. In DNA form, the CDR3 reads TGTGCCAGCAGTCCCGGTAGCAGAAACACTGAAGCTTTCTTT. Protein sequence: CASSPGSRNTEAFF.

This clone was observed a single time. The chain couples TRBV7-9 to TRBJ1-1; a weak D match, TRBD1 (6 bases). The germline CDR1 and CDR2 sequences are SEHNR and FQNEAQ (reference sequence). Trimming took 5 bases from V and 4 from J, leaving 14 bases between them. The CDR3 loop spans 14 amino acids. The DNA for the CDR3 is TGTGCCAGCAGCCTTACAGGGACGGGCACTGAAGCTTTCTTT. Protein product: CASSLTGTGTEAFF. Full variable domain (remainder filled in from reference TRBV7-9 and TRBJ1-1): DTGVSQNPRHKITKRGQNVTFRCDPISEHNRLYWYRQTLGQGPEFLTYFQNEAQLEKSRLLSDRFSAERPKGSFSTLEIQRTEQGDSAMYLCASSLTGTGTEAFFGQGTRLTVV.

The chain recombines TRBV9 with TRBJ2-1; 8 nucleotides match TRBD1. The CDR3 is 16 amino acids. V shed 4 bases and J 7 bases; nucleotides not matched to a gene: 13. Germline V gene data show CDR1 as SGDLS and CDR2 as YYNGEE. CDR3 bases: TGTGCCAGCAGCTTCGGACAGGGCCCGTCTAGGAATGAGCAGTTCTTC. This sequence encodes CASSFGQGPSRNEQFF.

CDR3 in DNA: TGTGCCAGCAGCTTAGAGCCGGTTGCGGGAGTGTATGAGCAGTTCTTC. This translates into CASSLEPVAGVYEQFF. The chain has TRBV11-2 and TRBJ2-1, with 7 bases fitting TRBD2. The V and J ends lost 0 bases and 8 bases, in that order; junction bases with no gene match: 10. The V gene's germline CDR1 is SGHAT and CDR2 FQNNGV. The CDR3 has 16 residues. The full variable domain, with the rest looked up from reference TRBV11-2 and TRBJ2-1, is EAGVAQSPRYKIIEKRQSVAFWCNPISGHATLYWYQQILGQGPKLLIQFQNNGVVDDSQLPKDRFSAERLKGVDSTLKIQPAKLEDSAVYLCASSLEPVAGVYEQFFGPGTRLTVL.

In DNA, the CDR3 is TGCGCCAGCAGACCGAAAGTGGGACAGGGGACCACCGGGGAGCTGTTTTTT. Protein sequence: CASRPKVGQGTTGELFF. The chain couples TRBV4-1 to TRBJ2-2; TRBD1 matches at 10 bases. The CDR3 is 17 amino acids. Germline V lookup: CDR1 MGHRA, CDR2 YSYEKL. V lost 6 bases and J lost 4; bases outside the gene matches: 11.

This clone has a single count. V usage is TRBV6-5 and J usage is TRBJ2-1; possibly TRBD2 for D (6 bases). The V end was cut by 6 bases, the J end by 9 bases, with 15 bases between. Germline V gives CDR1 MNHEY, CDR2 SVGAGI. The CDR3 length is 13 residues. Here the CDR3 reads CASSRGTDSEQFF. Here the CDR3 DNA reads TGTGCCAGCAGCCGCGGGACTGATAGTGAGCAGTTCTTC.

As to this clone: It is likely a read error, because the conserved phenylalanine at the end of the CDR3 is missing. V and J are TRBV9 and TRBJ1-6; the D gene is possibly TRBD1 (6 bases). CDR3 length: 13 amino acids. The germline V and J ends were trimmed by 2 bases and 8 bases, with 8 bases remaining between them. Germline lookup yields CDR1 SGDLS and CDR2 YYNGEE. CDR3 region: CASSVDSDSPLHL. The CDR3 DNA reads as TGTGCCAGCAGCGTGGACAGTGATTCACCCCTCCACCTT.

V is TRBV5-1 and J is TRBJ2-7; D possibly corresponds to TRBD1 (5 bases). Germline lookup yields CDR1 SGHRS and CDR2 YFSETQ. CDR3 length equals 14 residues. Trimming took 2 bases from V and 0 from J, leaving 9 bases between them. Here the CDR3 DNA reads TGCGCCAGCAGCTTTGGGGCTGCCTCCTACGAGCAGTACTTC. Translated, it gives CASSFGAASYEQYF.

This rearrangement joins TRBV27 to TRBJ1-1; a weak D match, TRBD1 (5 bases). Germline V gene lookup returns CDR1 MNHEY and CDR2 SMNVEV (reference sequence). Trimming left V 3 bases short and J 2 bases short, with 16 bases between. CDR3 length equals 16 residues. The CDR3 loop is CASSFSPPQGNTEAFF. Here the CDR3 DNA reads TGTGCCAGCAGTTTTTCCCCCCCGCAGGGCAACACTGAAGCTTTCTTT.